This T cell receptor (beta chain) stems from a study of blood T cell repertoires in COVID-19. Overall study: Material from acute and convalescent COVID-19 was sourced from the United States, Italy and Spain. From T cells, B-cell-depleted T cells, or PBMCs came the material, which was cDNA or gDNA.

Original methodology: Using reference gene primer amplification, nucleated cell counts were estimated. Clones were sequenced by immunoSEQ multiplex PCR, and TCRdb holds only the in-frame ones, with some missing. V and J calls and clone size come straight from that table; D and trimming were deduced from the DNA. The table includes some 100,000 clones, 70% to 90% detected once. Sequenced sample: peripheral blood. The receptor was derived from a woman aged 80 or over with active COVID-19.

This CDR3 is CASSMSGAGANVLTF. CDR3 nucleotides: TGTGCCAGTAGTATGAGCGGCGCCGGGGCCAACGTCCTGACTTTC. J is TRBJ2-6 and V is TRBV19, with a possible D match to TRBD2 (5 bases). This CDR3 region has 15 residues. Germline V gene data show CDR1 as LNHDA and CDR2 as SQIVND (reference sequence). V lost 3 bases to trimming and J lost 4 bases, with 10 bases between them. The full variable domain, its missing parts supplied by reference TRBV19 and TRBJ2-6, is DGGITQSPKYLFRKEGQNVTLSCEQNLNHDAMYWYRQDPGQGLRLIYYSQIVNDFQKGDIAEGYSVSREKKESFPLTVTSAQKNPTAFYLCASSMSGAGANVLTFGAGSRLTVL.